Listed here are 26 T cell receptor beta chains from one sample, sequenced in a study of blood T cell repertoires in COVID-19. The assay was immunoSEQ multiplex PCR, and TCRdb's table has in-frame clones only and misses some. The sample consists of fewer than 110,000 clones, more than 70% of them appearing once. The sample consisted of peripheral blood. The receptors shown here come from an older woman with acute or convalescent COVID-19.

In DNA form, the CDR3 reads TGTGCCAGCAGTGAAGGTCCGTGGACAGGGGGCGGCGAGCAGTACGTC. Amino acid sequence: CASSEGPWTGGGEQYV. The rearrangement uses TRBV2 and TRBJ2-7; 11 positions match TRBD1. The CDR3 sequence is 16 residues long. The ends lost 1 base at V and 6 bases at J; junction bases unmatched: 8. Germline values: CDR1 SNHLY, CDR2 FYNNEI.

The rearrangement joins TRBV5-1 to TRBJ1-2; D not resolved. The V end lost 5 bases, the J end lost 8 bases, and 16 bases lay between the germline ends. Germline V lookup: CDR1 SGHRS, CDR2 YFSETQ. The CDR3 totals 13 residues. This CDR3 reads CASSQQPINGYTF. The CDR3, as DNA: TGCGCCAGCAGTCAACAGCCCATAAACGGCTACACCTTC.

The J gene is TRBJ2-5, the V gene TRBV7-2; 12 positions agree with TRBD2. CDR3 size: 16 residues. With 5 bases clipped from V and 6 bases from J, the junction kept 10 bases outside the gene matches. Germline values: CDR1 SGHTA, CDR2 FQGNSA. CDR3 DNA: TGTGCCAGCAGCGACCGTTCTAGCGGGGGGGTGAAGACCCAGTACTTC. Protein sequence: CASSDRSSGGVKTQYF.

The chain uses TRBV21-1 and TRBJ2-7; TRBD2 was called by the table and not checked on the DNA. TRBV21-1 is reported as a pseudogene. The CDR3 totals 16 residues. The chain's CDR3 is CASSKGRAGGSYEQYV. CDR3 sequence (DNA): TGTGCCAGCAGCAAAGGCCGAGCGGGAGGTTCCTACGAGCAGTACGTC.

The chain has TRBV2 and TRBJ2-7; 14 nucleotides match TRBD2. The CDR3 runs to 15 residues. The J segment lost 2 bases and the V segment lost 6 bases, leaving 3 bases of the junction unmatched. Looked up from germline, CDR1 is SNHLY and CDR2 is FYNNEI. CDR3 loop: CASRPTSGRAYEQYV. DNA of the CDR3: TGTGCCAGCAGACCGACTAGCGGGAGGGCCTACGAGCAGTACGTC.

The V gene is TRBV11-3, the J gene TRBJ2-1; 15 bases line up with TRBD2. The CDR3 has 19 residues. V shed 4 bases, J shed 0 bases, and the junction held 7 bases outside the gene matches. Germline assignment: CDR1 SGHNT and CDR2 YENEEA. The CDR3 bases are TGTGCCAGCAGCTACCCGGGACTAGCGGGAGGCAGCTCCTACAATGAGCAGTTCTTC. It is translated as CASSYPGLAGGSSYNEQFF.

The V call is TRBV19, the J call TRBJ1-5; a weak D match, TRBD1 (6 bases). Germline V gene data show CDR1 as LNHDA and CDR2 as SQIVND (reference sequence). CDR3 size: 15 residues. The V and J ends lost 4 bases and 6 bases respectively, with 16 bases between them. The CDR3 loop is CASSTRGGVGQPQHF. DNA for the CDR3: TGTGCCAGTAGTACCCGGGGGGGCGTAGGTCAGCCCCAGCATTTT.

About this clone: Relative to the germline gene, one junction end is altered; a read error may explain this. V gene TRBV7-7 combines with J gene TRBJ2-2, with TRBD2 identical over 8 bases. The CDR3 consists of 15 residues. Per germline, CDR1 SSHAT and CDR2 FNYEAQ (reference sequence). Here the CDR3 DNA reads TGTGCTAGCAGCCGTGCCACTAGCGGAACCGGGGAGCTGTTTTTT. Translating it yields CASSRATSGTGELFF.

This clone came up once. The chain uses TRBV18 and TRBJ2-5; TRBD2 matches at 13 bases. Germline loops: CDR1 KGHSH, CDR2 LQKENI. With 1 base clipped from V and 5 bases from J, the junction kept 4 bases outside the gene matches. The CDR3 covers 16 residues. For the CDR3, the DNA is TGTGCCAGCTCACCACTGACTAGCGGGAGGCTTGAGACCCAGTACTTC. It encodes CASSPLTSGRLETQYF.

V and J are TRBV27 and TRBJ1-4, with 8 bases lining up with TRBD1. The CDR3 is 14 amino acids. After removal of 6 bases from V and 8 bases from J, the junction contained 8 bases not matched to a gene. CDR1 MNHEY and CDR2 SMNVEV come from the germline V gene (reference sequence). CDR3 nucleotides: TGTGCCAGCAGGGGGGGACAGGAATTCGAAAAACTGTTTTTT. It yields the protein CASRGGQEFEKLFF.

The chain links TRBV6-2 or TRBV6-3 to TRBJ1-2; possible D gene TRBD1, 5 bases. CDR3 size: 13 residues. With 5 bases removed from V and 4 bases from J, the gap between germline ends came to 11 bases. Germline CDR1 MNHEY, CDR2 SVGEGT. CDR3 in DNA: TGTGCCAGCAGTCCCTCGGGACTCTATGGCTACACCTTC. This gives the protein CASSPSGLYGYTF.

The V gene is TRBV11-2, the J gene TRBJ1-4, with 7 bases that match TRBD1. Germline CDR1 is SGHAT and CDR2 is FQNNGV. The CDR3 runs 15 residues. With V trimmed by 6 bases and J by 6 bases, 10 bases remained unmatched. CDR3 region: CASSLSQGGDEKLFF. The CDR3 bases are TGTGCCAGCAGTCTCTCTCAGGGGGGTGATGAAAAACTGTTTTTT.

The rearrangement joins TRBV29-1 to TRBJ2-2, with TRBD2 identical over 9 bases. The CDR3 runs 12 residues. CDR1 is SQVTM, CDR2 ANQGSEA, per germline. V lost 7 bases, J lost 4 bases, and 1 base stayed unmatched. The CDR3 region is CSGLAATGELFF. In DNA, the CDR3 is TGCAGCGGACTAGCGGCCACCGGGGAGCTGTTTTTT.

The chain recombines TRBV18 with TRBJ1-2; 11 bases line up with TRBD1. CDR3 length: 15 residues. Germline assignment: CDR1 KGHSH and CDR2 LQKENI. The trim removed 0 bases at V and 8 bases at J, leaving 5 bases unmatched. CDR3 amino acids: CASSPPGQGGRGYTF. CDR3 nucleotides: TGTGCCAGCTCACCACCGGGACAGGGGGGGAGAGGCTACACCTTC.

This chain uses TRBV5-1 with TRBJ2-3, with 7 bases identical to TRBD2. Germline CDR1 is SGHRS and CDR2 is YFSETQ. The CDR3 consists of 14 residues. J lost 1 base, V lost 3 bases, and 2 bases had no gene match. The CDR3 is CASSWLAGTDTQYF. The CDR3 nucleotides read TGCGCCAGCAGCTGGCTAGCGGGCACAGATACGCAGTATTTT.

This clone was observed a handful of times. The CDR3 spells CATSRDQRGAGFYNEQFF. CDR3 in DNA: TGTGCCACCAGCAGAGATCAGAGGGGAGCGGGATTTTACAATGAGCAGTTCTTC. The chain couples TRBV15 to TRBJ2-1, with TRBD2 matching 7 bases. This CDR3 spans 18 amino acids. Germline-derived CDR1 and CDR2 are LNHNV and YYDKDF (reference sequence). J was trimmed by 4 bases and V by 0 bases; bases with no gene match: 12.

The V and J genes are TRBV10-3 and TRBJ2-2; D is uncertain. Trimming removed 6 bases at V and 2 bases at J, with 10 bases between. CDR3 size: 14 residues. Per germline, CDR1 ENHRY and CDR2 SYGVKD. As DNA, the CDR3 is TGTGCCATCAGCCAGGAACCTAACACCGGGGAGCTGTTTTTT. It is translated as CAISQEPNTGELFF.

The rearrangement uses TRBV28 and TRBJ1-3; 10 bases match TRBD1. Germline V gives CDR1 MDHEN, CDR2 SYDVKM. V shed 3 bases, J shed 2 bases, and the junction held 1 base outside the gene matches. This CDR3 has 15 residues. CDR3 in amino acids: CASSFDRGPGNTIYF. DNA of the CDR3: TGTGCCAGCAGTTTCGACAGGGGGCCTGGAAACACCATATATTTT.

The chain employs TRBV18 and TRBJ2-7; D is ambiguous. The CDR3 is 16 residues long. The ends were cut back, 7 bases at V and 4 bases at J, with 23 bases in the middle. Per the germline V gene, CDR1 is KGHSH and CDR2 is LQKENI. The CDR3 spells CASLGTSSQPPYEQYF. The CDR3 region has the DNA TGTGCCAGCTTGGGCACAAGTTCTCAGCCACCGTACGAGCAGTACTTC.

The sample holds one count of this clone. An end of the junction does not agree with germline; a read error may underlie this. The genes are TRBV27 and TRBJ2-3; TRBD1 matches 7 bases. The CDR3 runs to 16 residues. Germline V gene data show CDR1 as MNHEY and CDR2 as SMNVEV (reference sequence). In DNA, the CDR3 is TGTGCCGGCAGTACCTTACAGGGGACGGGCACAGATACGCAGTATTTT. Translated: CAGSTLQGTGTDTQYF.

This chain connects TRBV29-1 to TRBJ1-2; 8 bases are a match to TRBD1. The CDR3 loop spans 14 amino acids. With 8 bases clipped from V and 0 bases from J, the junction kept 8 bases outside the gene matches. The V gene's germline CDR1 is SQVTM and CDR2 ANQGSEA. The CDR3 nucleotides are TGCAGCACCGAGACAGGGGTAACTAACTATGGCTACACCTTC. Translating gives CSTETGVTNYGYTF. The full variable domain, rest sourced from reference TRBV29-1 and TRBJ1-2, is SAVISQKPSRDICQRGTSLTIQCQVDSQVTMMFWYRQQPGQSLTLIATANQGSEATYESGFVIDKFPISRPNLTFSTLTVSNMSPEDSSIYLCSTETGVTNYGYTFGSGTRLTVV.

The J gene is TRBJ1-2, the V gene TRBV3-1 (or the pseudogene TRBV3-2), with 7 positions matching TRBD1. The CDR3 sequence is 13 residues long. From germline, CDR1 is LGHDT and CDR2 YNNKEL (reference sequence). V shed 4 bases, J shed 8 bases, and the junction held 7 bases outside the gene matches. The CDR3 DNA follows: TGTGCCAGCAGCCCGCCCGGGACAGACGGCTACACCTTC. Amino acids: CASSPPGTDGYTF.

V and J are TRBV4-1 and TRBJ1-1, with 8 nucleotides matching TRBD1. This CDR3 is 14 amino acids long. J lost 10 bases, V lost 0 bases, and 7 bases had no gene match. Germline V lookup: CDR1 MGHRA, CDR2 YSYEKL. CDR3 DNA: TGCGCCAGCAGCCAAGATCGGCAGACAGGGGCAGCTTTCTTT. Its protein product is CASSQDRQTGAAFF.

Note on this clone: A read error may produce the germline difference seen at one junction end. CDR3 sequence reads: CASTLNPGQGSNEQFF. In DNA form, the CDR3 reads TGCGCCAGCACCTTGAATCCGGGACAGGGATCCAATGAGCAGTTCTTC. The chain combines TRBV5-1 with TRBJ2-1; the match to TRBD1 covers 9 bases. Looked up from germline, CDR1 is SGHRS and CDR2 is YFSETQ. The CDR3 runs to 16 residues.

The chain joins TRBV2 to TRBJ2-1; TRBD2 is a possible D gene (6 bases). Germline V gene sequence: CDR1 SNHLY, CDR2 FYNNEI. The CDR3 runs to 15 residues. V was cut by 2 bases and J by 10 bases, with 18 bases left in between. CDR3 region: CASSELGGAINEQFF. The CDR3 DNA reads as TGTGCCAGCAGTGAATTGGGGGGAGCGATAAACGAGCAGTTCTTC.

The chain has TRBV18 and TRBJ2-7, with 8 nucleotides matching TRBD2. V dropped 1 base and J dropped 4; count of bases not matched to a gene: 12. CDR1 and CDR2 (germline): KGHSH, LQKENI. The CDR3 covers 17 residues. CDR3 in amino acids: CASSPLPGGRIGYEQYF. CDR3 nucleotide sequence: TGTGCCAGCTCACCACTCCCCGGCGGGAGGATAGGGTACGAGCAGTACTTC.